A single sample gave rise to the 25 T cell receptor beta chains below, sequenced in a study of vaccination and CD4 T cells after COVID-19. Treatment given: roughly ten-day PBMC culture with coronavirus spike peptide pools or control peptides (ViraFEST assay). The Oncomine TCR Beta short-read assay sequenced DNA from cultured CD4+ T cells. TCRdb ran MiXCR on the PCR reads and lists one entry per CDR3 protein. The data show 14,000 to 15,000 distinct CDR3 sequences, with roughly half seen just once and 25% to 30% held by the top ten. The antigens for these receptors are not known. Sequencing was performed on cultured CD4+ T cells from blood, taken after SARS-CoV-2 vaccination. These TCRs come from a human donor with COVID-19.

Only one count was recorded for this clonotype. The rearrangement uses TRBV19 and TRBJ1-2; a possible D gene is TRBD1 (5 bases). The ends were cut back, 10 bases at V and 6 bases at J, with 18 bases in the middle. The CDR3 extends over 13 amino acids. CDR1 and CDR2 from the germline V gene are LNHDA and SQIVND (reference sequence). This chain's CDR3 is CATLNRQTDGYTF. As DNA, the CDR3 is TGTGCCACCCTAAACCGACAGACTGATGGCTACACCTTC. Full variable domain (remainder filled in from reference TRBV19 and TRBJ1-2): DGGITQSPKYLFRKEGQNVTLSCEQNLNHDAMYWYRQDPGQGLRLIYYSQIVNDFQKGDIAEGYSVSREKKESFPLTVTSAQKNPTAFYLCATLNRQTDGYTFGSGTRLTVV.

The chain couples TRBV18 to TRBJ1-1; possible D gene TRBD1, 6 bases. The CDR3 covers 14 residues. V was cut by 1 base and J by 3 bases, with 9 bases left in between. Germline CDR1 reads KGHSH; CDR2 reads LQKENI. CDR3 in DNA: TGTGCCAGCTCACCACTTCCAGGGGACACTGAAGCTTTCTTT. It codes for CASSPLPGDTEAFF.

The rearrangement uses TRBV7-3 and TRBJ1-4, with 9 bases matching TRBD1. The CDR3 sequence is 12 residues long. The junction had 2 bases not matched to a gene; V was cut back by 7 bases and J by 8 bases. Germline CDR1 is SGHTA and CDR2 is FQGTGA. CDR3 sequence: CASITGGEKLFF. The CDR3 coding sequence is TGTGCCAGCATCACAGGGGGCGAAAAACTGTTTTTT.

This clonotype came up a few times. The chain is built from TRBV19 and TRBJ2-5; D is unresolved. V dropped 0 bases and J dropped 5 bases, with 4 bases sitting between them. This CDR3 region has 12 residues. CDR1 is LNHDA and CDR2 is SQIVND in the germline V gene (reference sequence). CDR3 coding DNA: TGTGCCAGTAGTATAGACACGGAGACCCAGTACTTC. This encodes CASSIDTETQYF.

This clonotype was seen a few times. V usage is TRBV24-1 and J usage is TRBJ2-5; TRBD1 might be the D (6 bases). CDR1 is KGHDR, CDR2 SFDVKD, per germline. The CDR3 is 15 amino acids. Trimming left V 5 bases short and J 9 bases short, with 21 bases between. The CDR3 sequence: CATSAPTGTGEPQYF. The CDR3 DNA reads as TGTGCCACCAGTGCCCCGACAGGAACTGGCGAGCCCCAGTACTTC.

As DNA, the CDR3 is TGTGCCAGCAGCGGGACAGGGGAGTCCTACGAGCAGTACTTC. Residues: CASSGTGESYEQYF. V is TRBV28 and J is TRBJ2-7; 10 bases line up with TRBD1. This CDR3 contains 14 residues. The germline gives CDR1 MDHEN, CDR2 SYDVKM. The V and J ends lost 6 bases and 1 base, in that order; junction bases with no gene match: 3.

The DNA of the CDR3 is TGTGCCAGCACCAACCTCCCAGGGTGGGGGCCAGATACGCAGTATTTT. This translates into CASTNLPGWGPDTQYF. The V gene is TRBV7-2, the J gene TRBJ2-3, with D possibly TRBD1 on 6 matching bases. Per the germline V gene, CDR1 is SGHTA and CDR2 is FQGNSA. V was trimmed by 7 bases and J by 4 bases, leaving 21 bases between them. This CDR3 is built from 16 residues. The full variable domain, in which reference TRBV7-2 and TRBJ2-3 provide the parts outside the CDR3, is GAGVSQSPSNKVTEKGKDVELRCDPISGHTALYWYRQSLGQGLEFLIYFQGNSAPDKSGLPSDRFSAERTGGSVSTLTIQRTQQEDSAVYLCASTNLPGWGPDTQYFGPGTRLTVL.

The chain recombines TRBV7-8 with TRBJ1-1; D possibly corresponds to TRBD1 (6 bases). V lost 1 base and J lost 7, with 16 bases in between. Germline values: CDR1 SGHVS, CDR2 FQNEAQ. The CDR3 consists of 15 residues. CDR3 sequence reads: CASSLEGGRALEAFF. The CDR3 nucleotides are TGTGCCAGCAGCTTAGAAGGGGGGCGGGCGCTTGAAGCTTTCTTT.

This chain connects TRBV12-3 or TRBV12-4 to TRBJ2-3; no clear D gene. V gave up 3 bases and J gave up 1 base, with 5 bases separating them. The CDR3 consists of 13 residues. The CDR3: CASSFRGTDTQYF. CDR3 nucleotide sequence: TGTGCCAGCAGTTTCCGGGGCACAGATACGCAGTATTTT.

A few counts support this clonotype. This chain uses TRBV7-2 with TRBJ2-2, with 7 bases aligning to TRBD1. The J segment lost 6 bases and the V segment lost 5 bases, leaving 9 bases of the junction unmatched. CDR3 size: 15 residues. Germline CDR1 reads SGHTA; CDR2 reads FQGNSA. CDR3 in DNA: TGTGCCAGCAGCCTTAGTACTACAGGGGCCGGGGAGCTGTTTTTT. This sequence encodes CASSLSTTGAGELFF.

In its sample, this clonotype was seen a few times. The chain employs TRBV6-5 and TRBJ1-2; a possible D gene is TRBD1 (5 bases). This CDR3 spans 14 amino acids. Between the trimmed V and J ends, which lost 2 bases and 4 bases, there was a span of 11 bases. Germline V gene sequence: CDR1 MNHEY, CDR2 SVGAGI. For the CDR3, the DNA is TGTGCCAGCAGTTACCGACAGCCGAGCTATGGCTACACCTTC. Protein sequence: CASSYRQPSYGYTF.

This clonotype has a handful of counts. V and J are TRBV7-6 and TRBJ1-5; D possibly corresponds to TRBD1 (6 bases). This CDR3 is 13 amino acids long. The V gene's germline CDR1 is SGHVS and CDR2 FNYEAQ. Trimming left V 4 bases short and J 7 bases short, with 11 bases between. CDR3 nucleotides: TGTGCCAGCAGCTACAGGGTGGGGCAGCCCCAGCATTTT. It encodes CASSYRVGQPQHF. Based on the CDR3 plus reference TRBV7-6 and TRBJ1-5, the full variable domain is GAGVSQSPRYKVTKRGQDVALRCDPISGHVSLYWYRQALGQGPEFLTYFNYEAQQDKSGLPNDRFSAERPEGSISTLTIQRTEQRDSAMYRCASSYRVGQPQHFGDGTRLSIL.

Notes on this clonotype: Since no conserved phenylalanine or tryptophan closes the CDR3, a read error is the likely cause. The chain combines TRBV19 with TRBJ1-1; the D gene is possibly TRBD1 (5 bases). The CDR3 runs to 16 residues. The germline V and J ends were trimmed by 1 base and 1 base, with 13 bases remaining between them. The germline V gene has CDR1 LNHDA and CDR2 SQIVND (reference sequence). The CDR3 is CASSIAPGRTNTEAFL. The CDR3 coding sequence is TGTGCCAGTAGTATAGCCCCGGGACGGACGAACACTGAAGCTTTCTTA.

This chain uses TRBV11-3 with TRBJ2-2, with TRBD2 as a possible D gene (6 bases). This CDR3 contains 18 residues. V was clipped by 1 base and J by 0 bases, with 15 bases between them. Germline V gene data show CDR1 as SGHNT and CDR2 as YENEEA. Written as DNA, the CDR3 is TGTGCCAGCAGCTTAGTGGGGGGACGGAGAGCGAACACCGGGGAGCTGTTTTTT. Its protein product is CASSLVGGRRANTGELFF.

This clonotype appeared a few times. V and J are TRBV7-2 and TRBJ1-6; the match to TRBD1 covers 7 bases. Trimming took 0 bases from V and 6 from J; bases not matched to a gene: 2. Germline CDR1 and CDR2: SGHTA and FQGNSA. The CDR3 runs to 15 residues. CDR3 nucleotides: TGTGCCAGCAGCTTAGCAGGGGGCTTTAATTCACCCCTCCACTTT. Protein: CASSLAGGFNSPLHF.

V usage is TRBV12-3 or TRBV12-4 and J usage is TRBJ1-5; D uncertain. This CDR3 spans 14 amino acids. V was pared by 3 bases and J by 6 bases, with 12 bases between. CDR3 region: CASSLRTAPQPQHF. The CDR3 DNA follows: TGTGCCAGCAGTTTGAGGACGGCGCCTCAGCCCCAGCATTTT.

This clonotype was counted once. This chain uses TRBV7-2 with TRBJ1-1; D unclear. The CDR3 has 17 residues. The V and J ends lost 0 bases and 4 bases respectively, with 18 bases between them. Germline CDR1 reads SGHTA; CDR2 reads FQGNSA. This CDR3 is CASSLAALSLVFTEAFF. The CDR3 DNA follows: TGTGCCAGCAGCTTAGCGGCATTATCTTTGGTTTTCACTGAAGCTTTCTTT.

This clonotype occurred a few times. This chain links TRBV2 with TRBJ2-7, with 7 nucleotides matching TRBD2. The CDR3 loop spans 15 amino acids. V lost 0 bases to trimming and J lost 4 bases; unmatched junction nucleotides: 6. Germline loops: CDR1 SNHLY, CDR2 FYNNEI. CDR3 DNA: TGTGCCAGCAGTGAAGCGCAGCTAGCGGATTACGAGCAGTACTTC. Its translation: CASSEAQLADYEQYF.

V gene TRBV15 combines with J gene TRBJ1-1; TRBD1 might be the D (5 bases). The V gene's germline CDR1 is LNHNV and CDR2 YYDKDF (reference sequence). V gave up 4 bases and J gave up 4 bases, with 13 bases separating them. The CDR3 runs to 14 residues. The DNA for the CDR3 is TGTGCCACCAGCACCAGGGTAAGTGGCACTGAAGCTTTCTTT. This sequence encodes CATSTRVSGTEAFF.

The chain employs TRBV24-1 and TRBJ2-3; D possibly matches TRBD1 or TRBD2 (5 bases each). V was pared by 7 bases and J by 3 bases, with 13 bases between. The germline CDR1 and CDR2 sequences are KGHDR and SFDVKD. The CDR3 is 14 residues long. DNA of the CDR3: TGTGCCACCAGACTAGGGGAATTGACAGATACGCAGTATTTT. Encoded protein: CATRLGELTDTQYF.

Regarding this clonotype: At one end, the junction sequence differs from germline, possibly due to a read error. The chain uses TRBV11-2 and TRBJ2-5; D is ambiguous. The CDR3 loop spans 14 amino acids. CDR1 is SGHAT and CDR2 is FQNNGV in the germline V gene. CDR3 sequence (DNA): TGTGCCAGCAGCTTTCCCCCTCAAGTAGAGGCCCAGTACTTC. This translates into CASSFPPQVEAQYF.

The rearrangement joins TRBV7-9 to TRBJ2-7, with a tentative D call TRBD2 (7 bases). Looked up from germline, CDR1 is SEHNR and CDR2 is FQNEAQ (reference sequence). The CDR3 loop spans 15 amino acids. V was shortened by 7 bases and J by 1 base, with 17 bases between the two germline ends. The CDR3 region has the DNA TGTGCCAGCACCAATCGTGCGGGGGCGTCCTACGAGCAGTACTTC. This codes for CASTNRAGASYEQYF.

This clonotype was seen only a few times. The chain has TRBV7-2 and TRBJ1-1; maybe TRBD1 (5 bases). The CDR3 has 13 amino acids. Trimming left V 4 bases short and J 8 bases short, with 14 bases between. Per germline, CDR1 SGHTA and CDR2 FQGNSA. The CDR3 nucleotides read TGTGCCAGCAGCTACCAGACAGCACTAGAAGCTTTCTTT. It codes for CASSYQTALEAFF. Variable domain in full (rest from reference TRBV7-2 and TRBJ1-1): GAGVSQSPSNKVTEKGKDVELRCDPISGHTALYWYRQSLGQGLEFLIYFQGNSAPDKSGLPSDRFSAERTGGSVSTLTIQRTQQEDSAVYLCASSYQTALEAFFGQGTRLTVV.

The chain is built from TRBV9 and TRBJ2-7; D remains unclear. This CDR3 contains 14 residues. From germline, CDR1 is SGDLS and CDR2 YYNGEE. Trimming took 0 bases from V and 2 from J, leaving 9 bases between them. The CDR3 DNA reads TGTGCCAGCAGCGTAGTGCCAAACCCCTACGAGCAGTACTTC. This gives the protein CASSVVPNPYEQYF.

This clonotype came up a few times. J is TRBJ1-1 and V is TRBV18; the D is unclear. V was trimmed by 10 bases and J by 0 bases, leaving 12 bases between them. This CDR3 region has 13 residues. Looked up from germline, CDR1 is KGHSH and CDR2 is LQKENI. As DNA, the CDR3 is TGTGCCACCACCCTAGACATGAACACTGAAGCTTTCTTT. Translated: CATTLDMNTEAFF.